This T cell receptor beta chain was sequenced for a study of blood T cell repertoires in COVID-19. About the research overall: Samples of COVID-19 (acute and convalescent) were obtained from the United States, Italy and Spain.

Repertoires were generated with immunoSEQ multiplex PCR, while TCRdb's copy carries only in-frame clones and drops some. The sample holds a few hundred thousand clones, roughly 87% seen once. Sequences were obtained from peripheral blood. The TCR was taken from a man aged 18-30 years with active or convalescent COVID-19.

CDR3: CASSSGKREGPSGELFF. CDR3 nucleotide sequence: TGTGCCAGCAGCTCGGGGAAGCGGGAGGGCCCATCCGGGGAGCTGTTTTTT. This rearrangement joins TRBV5-4 to TRBJ2-2; TRBD2 aligns across 10 bases. The ends lost 3 bases at V and 6 bases at J; junction bases unmatched: 11. Germline V gives CDR1 SGHNT, CDR2 YYREEE (reference sequence). This CDR3 has 17 amino acids.